A selection of T cell receptor beta chains follows, all from one sample in a study of post-analysis software for immune sequencing data. One entry per CDR3 protein results from TCRdb running MiXCR on the PCR reads. In the table there are a few hundred thousand distinct CDR3 sequences, approximately 38% of which are singletons. The sequenced sample was blood. The receptors shown here come from a girl between 5 and 17 years old with multiple sclerosis. The conserved cysteine and the conserved F or W are not part of the CDR3 here.

V	J	CDR3
TRBV6-2/TRBV6-3	.	ASRLLAGGQETQY
TRBV7-8	TRBJ2-1	ASSFSRLAVRGSYNEQF
TRBV7-2	TRBJ2-1	ASSLSRHSYNEQF
TRBV6-1	TRBJ2-3	ASRPRQGGADTQY
TRBV20-1	TRBJ2-7	SARAQGRPYEQY
TRBV15	TRBJ2-5	ATSRVKTSGGRETQY
TRBV6-6	TRBJ1-1	ASSYPARGDTEAF
TRBV6-5	TRBJ2-7	ASSYPDREAQY
TRBV6-2/TRBV6-3	TRBJ1-2	ASSYSNLNYGYT
TRBV20-1	TRBJ2-3	STRRPGLASDTQY
TRBV7-9	TRBJ1-2	ASSQGDDYGYT
TRBV12-3/TRBV12-4	TRBJ1-2	ASSSPTRGGHGGYT
TRBV4-1	TRBJ2-2	ASSRDLGGGGRTGELF
TRBV18	TRBJ1-1	ASSPLGRGTEAF
TRBV4-2	TRBJ2-1	ASSPRSGGADEWSEQF
TRBV20-1	TRBJ2-7	SASPLAGGPGEQY
TRBV18	TRBJ2-7	ASSSPGQGPNEQY
TRBV7-9	TRBJ2-7	ASSPVRGGLNEQY
TRBV5-1	TRBJ1-4	ASSLGTFPNEKLF
TRBV7-8	TRBJ2-1	ASSLPFGTSGGANEQF
TRBV7-3	TRBJ2-2	ASNPGLGDTGELF
TRBV6-4	TRBJ2-2	ASSETGWTGELF
TRBV28	TRBJ2-3	ASCERQLTDTQY
TRBV7-3	TRBJ2-3	ASSLTGGTDTQY
TRBV5-6	TRBJ2-3	ASSLLGPDTQY
TRBV12-3/TRBV12-4	TRBJ1-6	ASSRREDMGSPLH
TRBV29-1	TRBJ2-1	SAKLAGGEQF
TRBV29-1	TRBJ2-6	SVAGSGANVLT
TRBV6-5	TRBJ2-5	ASSYSRAGGPRETQY
TRBV28	TRBJ1-1	ASSLPHELGAEAF
TRBV7-9	TRBJ2-3	ASSLADTGDTQY